The T cell receptor (beta chain) described here comes from a study of T cell repertoires in cytomegalovirus infection. Study details: Evidence of both CMV infection and a matching HLA type came from public TCR beta signatures. Regarding the study as a whole: In two of eight donors, the top clonotype was HLA-C-restricted CMV-specific.

The sample holds a few counts of this clonotype. The antigen remains unidentified. Each CDR3 protein is one row after TCRdb ran MiXCR on the reads. The table lists hundreds of thousands of distinct CDR3 sequences, about a third of them singletons. The CDR3 sequence is 15 residues long. Germline CDR1 reads SGHNT; CDR2 reads YYREEE (reference sequence). V gave up 2 bases and J gave up 4 bases, with 12 bases separating them. The chain carries TRBV5-4 and TRBJ1-4; D gene uncertain. The TCR was taken from a human donor in good health (CMV status not recorded). Some clones in this sample may be carry-over from other donors' samples. The sample in question was cultured CD8+ T cells from PBMCs, obtained from culture after CMV antigen stimulation. CDR3 sequence: CASSFSGEVNEKLFF. CDR3 nucleotide sequence: TGTGCCAGCAGCTTTTCTGGGGAGGTTAATGAAAAACTGTTTTTT.